Shown below are 16 T cell receptor beta chains from a single sample sequenced in a study of shared clonotypes between healthy human individuals. Positively selected for CCR7, the CD45RO-negative cells used as naive CD8 cells excluded terminally differentiated effector memory CD45RA+ cells. Assay: immunoSEQ multiplex PCR; the TCRdb copy retains only in-frame clones and omits some. This table has under 850,000 clones, 85% to 95% appearing once. Specimen: naive CD8+ T cells sorted from blood. These receptors came from a young man in good health.

CDR3 DNA: TGTGCCAGCAGCTTGAGGGGGGTTTACACTGAAGCTTTCTTT. This encodes CASSLRGVYTEAFF. This chain connects TRBV5-6 to TRBJ1-1; tentative D call: TRBD1 (6 bases). Germline-derived CDR1 and CDR2 are SGHDT and YYEEEE. V was pared by 1 base and J by 3 bases, with 10 bases between. The CDR3 spans 14 residues.

The chain recombines TRBV5-1 with TRBJ1-3, with D uncertain. V shed 1 base and J shed 0 bases, with 8 bases lying between them. The CDR3 extends over 15 amino acids. The germline gives CDR1 SGHRS, CDR2 YFSETQ. The CDR3 DNA sequence: TGCGCCAGCAGCTTGACAGAGCTCTCTGGAAACACCATATATTTT. As protein: CASSLTELSGNTIYF. The whole variable domain, remainder taken from reference TRBV5-1 and TRBJ1-3, is KAGVTQTPRYLIKTRGQQVTLSCSPISGHRSVSWYQQTPGQGLQFLFEYFSETQRNKGNFPGRFSGRQFSNSRSEMNVSTLELGDSALYLCASSLTELSGNTIYFGEGSWLTVV.

The rearrangement links TRBV7-8 to TRBJ1-1; possible D gene TRBD1, 5 bases. Germline lookup yields CDR1 SGHVS and CDR2 FQNEAQ. This CDR3 is 15 amino acids long. Between the trimmed V and J ends, which lost 5 bases and 0 bases, there was a span of 13 bases. This CDR3 is CASSGAGTLNTEAFF. CDR3 coding DNA: TGTGCCAGCAGCGGAGCCGGGACGTTGAACACTGAAGCTTTCTTT.

A word on this clone: Other DNA sequences in the sample encode the same CDR3. The V gene is TRBV5-1, the J gene TRBJ2-3; 12 bases are shared with TRBD2. After removal of 0 bases from V and 2 bases from J, the junction contained 1 base not matched to a gene. The germline V gene encodes CDR1 SGHRS and CDR2 YFSETQ. This CDR3 region has 16 residues. The CDR3 protein is CASSLGLAGDTDTQYF. CDR3 DNA sequence: TGCGCCAGCAGCTTGGGACTAGCGGGGGACACAGATACGCAGTATTTT.

The rearrangement uses TRBV7-9 and TRBJ2-2; D gene uncertain. The germline V gene has CDR1 SEHNR and CDR2 FQNEAQ (reference sequence). The CDR3 sequence is 14 residues long. Trimming took off 5 bases at V and 3 bases at J, with 10 bases between the two ends. The CDR3 nucleotides are TGTGCCAGCAGCCCCTGGGCCGACACCGGGGAGCTGTTTTTT. It codes for CASSPWADTGELFF.

The chain is built from TRBV29-1 and TRBJ2-1; 10 bases agree with TRBD2. Germline assignment: CDR1 SQVTM and CDR2 ANQGSEA. Trimming took 3 bases from V and 9 from J; bases not matched to a gene: 8. The length of the CDR3 is 14 residues. CDR3 in DNA: TGCAGCGTTGATGGGCTAGCGGGAGTAGGTGAGCAGTTCTTC. This gives the protein CSVDGLAGVGEQFF.

The V gene is TRBV29-1, the J gene TRBJ1-1; D gene uncertain. Germline CDR1 and CDR2: SQVTM and ANQGSEA. There are 10 residues in the CDR3. Deletions cut 8 bases from V and 4 bases from J, with 8 bases between. CDR3 nucleotide sequence: TGCAGCCCGAGTGGCACTGAAGCTTTCTTT. Protein: CSPSGTEAFF.

This chain links TRBV7-6 with TRBJ2-1, with a weak D call TRBD2 (5 bases). CDR1 and CDR2 from the germline V gene are SGHVS and FNYEAQ. This CDR3 has 16 residues. The V end was cut by 7 bases, the J end by 5 bases, with 21 bases between. CDR3 amino acids: CASKEAPESGNNEQFF. For the CDR3, the DNA is TGTGCCAGCAAGGAAGCGCCTGAATCGGGGAACAATGAGCAGTTCTTC.

The V gene is TRBV2, the J gene TRBJ2-5; D remains ambiguous. The V gene lost 5 bases and the J gene lost 1 base, with 20 bases spanning the gap. CDR3 length: 17 amino acids. Germline lookup yields CDR1 SNHLY and CDR2 FYNNEI. The chain's CDR3 is CASSSSYDGPSQETQYF. CDR3 coding DNA: TGTGCCAGCAGTTCCTCGTATGACGGACCCAGCCAAGAGACCCAGTACTTC. Based on the CDR3 plus reference TRBV2 and TRBJ2-5, the full variable domain is EPEVTQTPSHQVTQMGQEVILRCVPISNHLYFYWYRQILGQKVEFLVSFYNNEISEKSEIFDDQFSVERPDGSNFTLKIRSTKLEDSAMYFCASSSSYDGPSQETQYFGPGTRLLVL.

The chain recombines TRBV7-9 with TRBJ2-1; the match to TRBD2 covers 10 bases. The junction had 4 bases not matched to a gene; V was cut back by 1 base and J by 7 bases. Germline-derived CDR1 and CDR2 are SEHNR and FQNEAQ (reference sequence). This CDR3 spans 15 amino acids. The chain's CDR3 is CASSLVGTSANEQFF. The CDR3 DNA is TGTGCCAGCAGCTTAGTCGGGACTAGCGCTAATGAGCAGTTCTTC.

The rearrangement joins TRBV7-9 to TRBJ1-2, with no clear D. The germline V gene has CDR1 SEHNR and CDR2 FQNEAQ (reference sequence). The ends were cut back, 4 bases at V and 4 bases at J, with 22 bases in the middle. The CDR3 contains 17 residues. The chain's CDR3 is CASSSPRLGRNRYGYTF. The CDR3 DNA sequence: TGTGCCAGCAGCTCCCCCCGTCTTGGACGGAATCGCTATGGCTACACCTTC.

The chain recombines TRBV18 with TRBJ2-7; D call uncertain. The germline CDR1 and CDR2 sequences are KGHSH and LQKENI. Trimming took off 1 base at V and 2 bases at J, with 24 bases between the two ends. This CDR3 comprises 19 residues. The CDR3 loop reads CASSPRRSDATPIAYEQYF. CDR3 nucleotide sequence: TGTGCCAGCTCACCACGCAGATCGGACGCAACACCAATAGCCTACGAGCAGTACTTC.

J is TRBJ2-5 and V is TRBV7-2; TRBD1 aligns across 9 bases. After removal of 5 bases from V and 3 bases from J, the junction contained 10 bases not matched to a gene. The CDR3 is 16 amino acids. Germline V gene lookup returns CDR1 SGHTA and CDR2 FQGNSA. The CDR3, as DNA: TGTGCCAGCAGCCCCCGGTTTTGGACAGGGGAAGAGACCCAGTACTTC. The encoded protein is CASSPRFWTGEETQYF. Combining the CDR3 with reference TRBV7-2 and TRBJ2-5 gives the whole variable domain GAGVSQSPSNKVTEKGKDVELRCDPISGHTALYWYRQSLGQGLEFLIYFQGNSAPDKSGLPSDRFSAERTGGSVSTLTIQRTQQEDSAVYLCASSPRFWTGEETQYFGPGTRLLVL.

This clone came up once. The chain recombines TRBV23-1 with TRBJ2-5; D remains unclear. TRBV23-1 is an open reading frame whose function is uncertain. The CDR3 totals 15 residues. With 0 bases removed from V and 1 base from J, the gap between germline ends came to 9 bases. CDR3 loop: CASSQSGRTQETQYF. As DNA, the CDR3 is TGCGCCAGCAGTCAATCGGGCAGGACCCAAGAGACCCAGTACTTC.

The J gene is TRBJ2-7, the V gene TRBV27; D call uncertain. This CDR3 is 14 amino acids long. Germline V CDR1 and CDR2: MNHEY, SMNVEV (reference sequence). The V and J ends lost 2 bases and 0 bases respectively, with 8 bases between them. The CDR3, as DNA: TGTGCCAGCAGTTTAAGCCTCAGCTCCTACGAGCAGTACTTC. Protein sequence: CASSLSLSSYEQYF.

The chain carries TRBV6-5 and TRBJ2-4; TRBD1 might be the D (6 bases). CDR3 length: 15 amino acids. Germline values: CDR1 MNHEY, CDR2 SVGAGI. Trimming shortened V by 0 bases and J by 8 bases, and 14 bases separated the two germline ends. The CDR3 reads CASSYSRHPGDIQYF. The CDR3 nucleotides read TGTGCCAGCAGTTACTCGCGGCACCCAGGGGACATTCAGTACTTC.